The rows below give T cell receptor beta chains drawn from one sample of a study of blood T cell repertoires in COVID-19. Sequencing was performed with immunoSEQ multiplex PCR; in TCRdb, only in-frame clones are kept and a portion is missing. This sample carries about 150,000 clones, around 79% of them seen once, and the ten largest clones take around 5%. Sequencing input: peripheral blood. These receptors all stem from a woman between 65 and 79 years old with COVID-19, enrolled during active disease. CDR3s include the opening cysteine and the closing phenylalanine or tryptophan. D genes are given only for firm matches. Rows give clone size only sometimes, using once, few, many, or a class for an expanded clone.

V: TRBV29-1; J: TRBJ2-5; size: once; D: .; DNA: TGCAGCGTTGAAGCGGCGGGTAGGGAGACCCAGTACTTC; CDR3: CSVEAAGRETQYF
V: TRBV5-6; J: TRBJ2-1; size: .; D: .; DNA: TGTGCCAGCAGCTTCAACCCTCAGGGCGAGCAGTTCTTC; CDR3: CASSFNPQGEQFF
V: TRBV6-2/TRBV6-3; J: TRBJ2-7; size: .; D: .; DNA: TGTGCCAGCAGTTACCTAGGTACAGAGCAGTACTTC; CDR3: CASSYLGTEQYF
V: TRBV9; J: TRBJ2-2; size: .; D: .; DNA: TGTGCCAGCAGCAACACAAAGAGGGGGATTTCCACCGGGGAGCTGTTTTTT; CDR3: CASSNTKRGISTGELFF
V: TRBV19; J: TRBJ1-3; size: .; D: .; DNA: TGTGCCAGTAGACCCGGGGGGGGAAGCTCTGGAAACACCATATATTTT; CDR3: CASRPGGGSSGNTIYF
V: TRBV7-9; J: TRBJ1-1; size: .; D: TRBD1; DNA: TGTGCCAGCACCCACCGGGACAGGGGAAAATCCGCTGAAGCTTTCTTT; CDR3: CASTHRDRGKSAEAFF
V: TRBV12-3/TRBV12-4; J: TRBJ2-2; size: once; D: .; DNA: TGTGCCAGCACCCCCACTCACACCGGGGAGCTGTTTTTT; CDR3: CASTPTHTGELFF
V: TRBV10-3; J: TRBJ1-1; size: many; D: .; DNA: TGTGCCATCAGTCCCAGGGAAGCGAACACTGAAGCTTTCTTT; CDR3: CAISPREANTEAFF
V: TRBV3-1/TRBV3-2; J: TRBJ2-2; size: once; D: TRBD1; DNA: TGTGCCAGCAGCCAACAGATGACAGGGCGAAACACCGGGGAGCTGTTTTTT; CDR3: CASSQQMTGRNTGELFF
V: TRBV7-8; J: TRBJ2-2; size: .; D: .; DNA: TGTGCCAGCACTCCGTGGGAGACCGGGGAGCTGTTTTTT; CDR3: CASTPWETGELFF
V: TRBV7-8; J: TRBJ1-6; size: .; D: .; DNA: TGTGCCAGCAGCTTAGTTCCATTCGTCGGGGGGGGGATTCTTTCACCCCTCCACTTT; CDR3: CASSLVPFVGGGILSPLHF
V: TRBV19; J: TRBJ1-6; size: once; D: .; DNA: TGTGCCAGTAGTATAGACAACAGTCAGTCACCCCTCCACTTT; CDR3: CASSIDNSQSPLHF
V: TRBV30; J: TRBJ1-1; size: .; D: .; DNA: TGTGCCTGGAGGGAGGGGCGGAACACTGAAGCTTTCTTT; CDR3: CAWREGRNTEAFF
V: TRBV18; J: TRBJ2-3; size: once; D: .; DNA: TGTGCCAGCTCACCAACCACCCTAGCCCTGAGCACAGATACGCAGTATTTT; CDR3: CASSPTTLALSTDTQYF
V: TRBV5-4; J: TRBJ2-7; size: .; D: TRBD1; DNA: TGTGCCAGCAGCTGGGGACAGGGAGGTTACGAGCAGTACTTC; CDR3: CASSWGQGGYEQYF
V: TRBV11-2; J: TRBJ2-5; size: .; D: TRBD2; DNA: TGTGCCAGCAGCCCCGGGACTAACCAAGAGACCCAGTACTTC; CDR3: CASSPGTNQETQYF
V: TRBV30; J: TRBJ2-2; size: .; D: .; DNA: TGTGCCTGGACCCGGGACAGGTCAGGGAGGGCGAACACCGGGGAGCTGTTTTTT; CDR3: CAWTRDRSGRANTGELFF
V: TRBV28; J: TRBJ1-2; size: .; D: .; DNA: TGTGCCAGCAGTTCCCTCCTCTATGGCTACACCTTC; CDR3: CASSSLLYGYTF
V: TRBV18; J: TRBJ1-5; size: .; D: .; DNA: TGTGCCAGCTCACCCCCCCCGGCCCGGGGCAATCAGCCCCAGCATTTT; CDR3: CASSPPPARGNQPQHF
V: TRBV25-1; J: TRBJ1-5; size: .; D: .; DNA: TGTGCCAGCCCCCCGGTAGCCGATAGCAATCAGCCCCAGCATTTT; CDR3: CASPPVADSNQPQHF
V: TRBV27; J: TRBJ2-7; size: .; D: .; DNA: TGTGCCAGCAGTTCCTCGGGGTCAAGGGATCGGGGGATCCCCTACGAGCAGTACTTC; CDR3: CASSSSGSRDRGIPYEQYF
V: TRBV6-6; J: TRBJ2-7; size: .; D: .; DNA: TGTGCCAGCAGTTACTCGGTCGGGTCCTACGAGCAGTACTTC; CDR3: CASSYSVGSYEQYF
V: TRBV28; J: TRBJ1-2; size: few; D: .; DNA: TGTGCCAGCAGTTTAACGGGGGGGAACTATGGCTACACCTTC; CDR3: CASSLTGGNYGYTF
V: TRBV7-2; J: TRBJ2-7; size: few; D: TRBD2; DNA: TGTGCCAGCAGCTCGCATCGTACTAGCGGGGGTACCAGTGCCGAGCAGTACTTC; CDR3: CASSSHRTSGGTSAEQYF
V: TRBV6-5; J: TRBJ1-1; size: .; D: .; DNA: TGTGCCAGCATTCAGGGTTTCACTGAAGCTTTCTTT; CDR3: CASIQGFTEAFF
V: TRBV5-8; J: TRBJ2-3; size: .; D: .; DNA: TGTGCCAGCAGCTTAGGGGTTTTGGGAACAGATACGCAGTATTTT; CDR3: CASSLGVLGTDTQYF
V: TRBV5-6; J: TRBJ2-5; size: .; D: TRBD1; DNA: TGTGCCAGCAGGGGACAGGGGCGCCAAGAGACCCAGTACTTC; CDR3: CASRGQGRQETQYF
V: TRBV4-3; J: TRBJ1-2; size: few; D: .; DNA: TGCGCCAGCAGCCAAGATTGGGGCGGACGGCAGGGATATGGCTACACCTTC; CDR3: CASSQDWGGRQGYGYTF
V: TRBV19; J: TRBJ2-6; size: .; D: .; DNA: TGTGCCAGTAGTATAAAGGGGTCTGGGGCCAACGTCCTGACTTTC; CDR3: CASSIKGSGANVLTF
V: TRBV19; J: TRBJ2-2; size: few; D: TRBD1; DNA: TGTGCCAGTAGTCGCAGCGCGACAGGGGTCACCGGGGAGCTGTTTTTT; CDR3: CASSRSATGVTGELFF
V: TRBV7-9; J: TRBJ2-7; size: .; D: .; DNA: TGTGCCAGCAGCTTAGGGCAGAACTCCTACGAGCAGTACTTC; CDR3: CASSLGQNSYEQYF
V: TRBV9; J: TRBJ1-3; size: .; D: .; DNA: TGTGCCAGCAGCGCCGGTCCTCCGTTCTCTGGAAACACCATATATTTT; CDR3: CASSAGPPFSGNTIYF
V: TRBV4-2; J: TRBJ1-6; size: .; D: TRBD1; DNA: TGTGCCAGCAGCTCGACAGGGGGGGAATATAATTCACCCCTCCACTTT; CDR3: CASSSTGGEYNSPLHF
V: TRBV7-2; J: TRBJ1-5; size: .; D: .; DNA: TGTGCCAGCAGCTTACTGGCAGGGTTTGGGCAGCCCCAGCATTTT; CDR3: CASSLLAGFGQPQHF
V: TRBV10-3; J: TRBJ1-3; size: once; D: TRBD1; DNA: TGTGCCATCAGTGCTAATCCAGGGGGGTCTGGAAACACCATATATTTT; CDR3: CAISANPGGSGNTIYF
V: TRBV6-2/TRBV6-3; J: TRBJ2-2; size: .; D: .; DNA: TGTGCCAGCAGCCTTGACGGGAGCGGCAAGCTGTTTTTT; CDR3: CASSLDGSGKLFF
V: TRBV5-4; J: TRBJ2-1; size: .; D: .; DNA: TGTGCCAGCAGGCCAACAGGGAGCTCCTACAATGAGCAGTTCTTC; CDR3: CASRPTGSSYNEQFF
V: TRBV4-2; J: TRBJ2-2; size: once; D: .; DNA: TGTGCCAGCAGCCAAGAGGCTGACAGCTACACCGGGGAGCTGTTTTTT; CDR3: CASSQEADSYTGELFF
V: TRBV9; J: TRBJ2-3; size: once; D: TRBD2; DNA: TGTGCCAGCAGCCCCGGACTAGCGGGGGGACCAGATACGCAGTATTTT; CDR3: CASSPGLAGGPDTQYF
V: TRBV7-3; J: TRBJ1-2; size: .; D: TRBD1; DNA: TGTGCCAGCAGCAACCCGGGACAGGGGTTGGGAGGCTACACCTTC; CDR3: CASSNPGQGLGGYTF
V: TRBV7-9; J: TRBJ2-2; size: .; D: .; DNA: TGTGCCAGCAGCCGAGTGGTGGGGGCCGACACCGGGGAGCTGTTTTTT; CDR3: CASSRVVGADTGELFF
V: TRBV27; J: TRBJ2-7; size: .; D: .; DNA: TGTGCCAGCAGTTTAGATGGCAGGGTTTCCCCCGAGCAGTACTTC; CDR3: CASSLDGRVSPEQYF
V: TRBV6-5; J: TRBJ1-4; size: .; D: TRBD1; DNA: TGTGCCAGCAGTTACGGGACAGGGGGCGTATGGGAACTGTTTTTT; CDR3: CASSYGTGGVWELFF
V: TRBV7-8; J: TRBJ1-1; size: .; D: .; DNA: TGTGCCAGCAGCTTAAGGCCCGGGGGTAGTGGGAACACTGAAGCTTTCTTT; CDR3: CASSLRPGGSGNTEAFF
V: TRBV5-5; J: TRBJ2-1; size: .; D: TRBD2; DNA: TGTGCCAGCAGCTTGTGGGGTCGGCGGGGGGACCCCTTAAATGAGCAGTTCTTC; CDR3: CASSLWGRRGDPLNEQFF
V: TRBV20-1; J: TRBJ1-3; size: few; D: .; DNA: TGCAGTGCGAGTCCTTCGGACAGCTCTGGAAACACCATATATTTT; CDR3: CSASPSDSSGNTIYF
V: TRBV19; J: TRBJ2-4; size: once; D: TRBD1; DNA: TGTGCCAGTAGTGTAGAACAGGGGTCGGCTAACATTCAGTACTTC; CDR3: CASSVEQGSANIQYF
V: TRBV9; J: TRBJ1-3; size: .; D: .; DNA: TGTGCCAGCAGCGAGGGGAGGACCCGGGAGACCATATATTTT; CDR3: CASSEGRTRETIYF
V: TRBV30; J: TRBJ1-2; size: .; D: .; DNA: TGTGCCTGGAGGGTCACAGGTCTCTATGGCTACACCTTC; CDR3: CAWRVTGLYGYTF
V: TRBV19; J: TRBJ1-4; size: .; D: .; DNA: TGTGCCAGTAGTATTGGGGGACATGGTGAAAAACTGTTTTTT; CDR3: CASSIGGHGEKLFF
V: TRBV9; J: TRBJ2-7; size: .; D: .; DNA: TGTGCCAGCAGCAGAACGCCGGGGTCCGACGACGAGCAGTACTTC; CDR3: CASSRTPGSDDEQYF
V: TRBV2; J: TRBJ1-2; size: few; D: TRBD1; DNA: TGTGCCAGCAGTGAAGCGGGACAGGGGGTTGGGTATGGCTACACCTTC; CDR3: CASSEAGQGVGYGYTF
V: TRBV28; J: TRBJ1-2; size: .; D: .; DNA: TGTGCCAGCAGTTTTGGCAGTCGCTATGGCTACACCTTC; CDR3: CASSFGSRYGYTF